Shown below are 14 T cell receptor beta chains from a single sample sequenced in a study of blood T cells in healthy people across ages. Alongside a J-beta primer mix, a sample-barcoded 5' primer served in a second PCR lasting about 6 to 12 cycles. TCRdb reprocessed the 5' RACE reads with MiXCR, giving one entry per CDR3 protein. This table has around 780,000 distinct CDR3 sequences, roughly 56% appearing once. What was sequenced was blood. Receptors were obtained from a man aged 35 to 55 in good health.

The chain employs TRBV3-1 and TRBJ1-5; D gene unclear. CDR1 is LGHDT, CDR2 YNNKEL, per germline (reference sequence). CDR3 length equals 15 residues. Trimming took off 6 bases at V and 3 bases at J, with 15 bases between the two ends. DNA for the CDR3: TGTGCCAGCAGATTGGGGATGGGGAACAATCAGCCCCAGCATTTT. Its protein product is CASRLGMGNNQPQHF.

This CDR3 reads CASSWPGQGPDTQYF. CDR3 nucleotides: TGTGCCAGCAGCTGGCCCGGTCAGGGCCCAGATACGCAGTATTTT. The J gene is TRBJ2-3, the V gene TRBV7-2; D is perhaps TRBD1 (5 bases). There are 15 residues in the CDR3. Trimming took 4 bases from V and 4 from J, leaving 15 bases between them. The germline V gene has CDR1 SGHTA and CDR2 FQGNSA. The full variable domain, with the rest looked up from reference TRBV7-2 and TRBJ2-3, is GAGVSQSPSNKVTEKGKDVELRCDPISGHTALYWYRQSLGQGLEFLIYFQGNSAPDKSGLPSDRFSAERTGGSVSTLTIQRTQQEDSAVYLCASSWPGQGPDTQYFGPGTRLTVL.

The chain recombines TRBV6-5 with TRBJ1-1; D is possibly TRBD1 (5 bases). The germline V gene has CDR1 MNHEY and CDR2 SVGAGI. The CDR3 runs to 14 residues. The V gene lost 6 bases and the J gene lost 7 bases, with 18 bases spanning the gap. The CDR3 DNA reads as TGTGCCAGCAGCAACCGGGACGACTCACGTGAAGCTTTCTTT. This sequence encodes CASSNRDDSREAFF.

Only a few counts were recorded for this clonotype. CDR3 nucleotide sequence: TGCAGTGCTAGAGATTACGTGGAGCAGTACTTC. Translation: CSARDYVEQYF. The chain couples TRBV20-1 to TRBJ2-4; no clear D gene. The germline V and J ends were trimmed by 0 bases and 13 bases, with 10 bases remaining between them. The CDR3 is 11 amino acids. Germline CDR1 and CDR2: DFQATT and SNEGSKA (reference sequence).

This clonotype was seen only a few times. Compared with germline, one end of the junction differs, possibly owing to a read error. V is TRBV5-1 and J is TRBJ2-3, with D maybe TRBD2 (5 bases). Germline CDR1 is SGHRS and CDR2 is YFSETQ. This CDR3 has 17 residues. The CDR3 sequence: CASSLALARSSTDTQYF. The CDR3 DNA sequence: TGCGCCAGTAGCTTGGCCTTAGCGAGGTCTAGCACAGATACGCAGTATTTT.

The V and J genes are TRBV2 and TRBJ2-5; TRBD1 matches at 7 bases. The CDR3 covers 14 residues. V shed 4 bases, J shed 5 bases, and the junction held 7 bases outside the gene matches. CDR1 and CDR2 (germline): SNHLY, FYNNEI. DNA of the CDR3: TGTGCCAGCAGTGCCGACAGGGCCGACGAGACCCAGTACTTC. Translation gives CASSADRADETQYF.

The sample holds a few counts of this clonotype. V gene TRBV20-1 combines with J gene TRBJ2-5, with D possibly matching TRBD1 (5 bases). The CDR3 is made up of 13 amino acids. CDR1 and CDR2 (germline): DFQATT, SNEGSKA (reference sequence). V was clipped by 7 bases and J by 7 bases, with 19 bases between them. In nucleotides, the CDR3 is TGCAGTGGGGGCGTAGGAGAAAGGGGGACCCAGTACTTC. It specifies CSGGVGERGTQYF.

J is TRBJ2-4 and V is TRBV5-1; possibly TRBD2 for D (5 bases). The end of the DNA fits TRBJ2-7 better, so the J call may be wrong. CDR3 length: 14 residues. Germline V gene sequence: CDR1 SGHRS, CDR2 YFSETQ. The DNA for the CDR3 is TGCGCCAGCAGCTCGAGAGGGAGTTCTCGCGAGCAGTACTTC. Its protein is CASSSRGSSREQYF.

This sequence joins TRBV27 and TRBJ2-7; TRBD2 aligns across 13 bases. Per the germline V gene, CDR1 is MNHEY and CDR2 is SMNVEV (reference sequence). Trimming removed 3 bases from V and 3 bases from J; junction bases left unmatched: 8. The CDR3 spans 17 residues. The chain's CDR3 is CASSFTSTSGRSYEQYF. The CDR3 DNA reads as TGTGCCAGCAGTTTTACCTCGACTAGCGGGAGGAGCTACGAGCAGTACTTC.

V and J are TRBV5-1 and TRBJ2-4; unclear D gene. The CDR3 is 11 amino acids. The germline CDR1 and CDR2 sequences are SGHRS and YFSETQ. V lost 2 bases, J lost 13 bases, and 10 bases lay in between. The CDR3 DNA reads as TGCGCCAGCAGCTTAATTAGAGAGCAGTACTTC. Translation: CASSLIREQYF.

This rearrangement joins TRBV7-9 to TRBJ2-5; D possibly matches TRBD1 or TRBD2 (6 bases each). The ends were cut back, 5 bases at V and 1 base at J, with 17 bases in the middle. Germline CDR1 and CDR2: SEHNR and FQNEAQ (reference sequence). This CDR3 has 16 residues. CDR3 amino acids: CASSPGVADIQETQYF. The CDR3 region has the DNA TGTGCCAGCAGCCCAGGGGTAGCGGATATCCAAGAGACCCAGTACTTC. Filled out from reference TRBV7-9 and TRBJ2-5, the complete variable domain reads DTGVSQNPRHKITKRGQNVTFRCDPISEHNRLYWYRQTLGQGPEFLTYFQNEAQLEKSRLLSDRFSAERPKGSFSTLEIQRTEQGDSAMYLCASSPGVADIQETQYFGPGTRLLVL.

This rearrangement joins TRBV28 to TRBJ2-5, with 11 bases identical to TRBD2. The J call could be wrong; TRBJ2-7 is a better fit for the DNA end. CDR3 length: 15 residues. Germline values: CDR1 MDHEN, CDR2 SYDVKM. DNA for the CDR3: TGTGCCAGCAGTCATAGCGGGAGGGGCTTCTACGAGCAGTACTTC. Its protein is CASSHSGRGFYEQYF.

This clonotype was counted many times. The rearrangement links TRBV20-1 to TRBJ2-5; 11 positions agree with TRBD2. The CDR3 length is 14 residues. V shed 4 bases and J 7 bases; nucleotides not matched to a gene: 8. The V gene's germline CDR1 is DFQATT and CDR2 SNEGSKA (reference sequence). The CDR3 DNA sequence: TGCAGTGCTAAACTAGCGGGGGAGGTCGGGACCCAGTACTTC. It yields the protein CSAKLAGEVGTQYF.

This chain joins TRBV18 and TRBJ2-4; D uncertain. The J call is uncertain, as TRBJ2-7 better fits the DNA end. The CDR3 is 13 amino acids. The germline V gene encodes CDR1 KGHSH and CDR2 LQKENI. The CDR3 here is CASSPPSTDEQYF. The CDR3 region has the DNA TGTGCCAGCTCACCACCTTCAACCGACGAGCAGTACTTC.